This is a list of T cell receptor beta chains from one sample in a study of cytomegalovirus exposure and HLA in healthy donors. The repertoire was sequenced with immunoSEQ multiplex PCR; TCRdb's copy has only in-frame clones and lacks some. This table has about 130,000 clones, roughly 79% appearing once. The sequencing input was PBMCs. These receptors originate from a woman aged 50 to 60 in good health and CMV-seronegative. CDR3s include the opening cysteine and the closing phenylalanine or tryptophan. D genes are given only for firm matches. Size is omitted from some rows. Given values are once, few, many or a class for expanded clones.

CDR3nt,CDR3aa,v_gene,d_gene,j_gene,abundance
TGTGCCACTCGGACAGGGAAAGATACGCAGTATTTT,CATRTGKDTQYF,TRBV10-3,TRBD1,TRBJ2-3,NA
TGTGCCAGCAGACCAACTAGTGGGACAGATACGCAGTATTTT,CASRPTSGTDTQYF,TRBV6-4,NA,TRBJ2-3,NA
TGTGCCAGCAGCCCGATAAGGGACAGGGGAACTAATGAAAAACTGTTTTTT,CASSPIRDRGTNEKLFF,TRBV11-2,TRBD1,TRBJ1-4,few
TGCGCCAGCAGCCAAGGGCGGACCTACGAGCAGTACTTC,CASSQGRTYEQYF,TRBV4-3,NA,TRBJ2-7,NA
TGTGCCACCAGCTCCCGACTAGCGGGAGGGGAGCTGTTTTTT,CATSSRLAGGELFF,TRBV15,TRBD2,TRBJ2-2,once
TGTGCCAGCTCACCACTGGATAGCAATCAGCCCCAGAATTTT,CASSPLDSNQPQNF,TRBV18,NA,TRBJ1-5,once
TGTGCCAGCAGTTCTAGCGGGCCCTACAATGAGCAGTTCTTC,CASSSSGPYNEQFF,TRBV27,TRBD2,TRBJ2-1,NA
TGTGCCAGCAGTGCTACTTTTCAGGGAGGAAGAAACACTGAAGCTTTCTTT,CASSATFQGGRNTEAFF,TRBV6-1,NA,TRBJ1-1,NA
TGTGCCAGCAGCCAAGATAGGGGCTGGGACTATGGCTACACCTTC,CASSQDRGWDYGYTF,TRBV4-2,NA,TRBJ1-2,NA
TGTGCCATCGGGGCAGGGCTGAACACTGAAGCTTTCTTT,CAIGAGLNTEAFF,TRBV10-3,NA,TRBJ1-1,few
TGTGCCAGCAGCCGGGGAGGGATATCGGATCAGCCCCAGCATTTT,CASSRGGISDQPQHF,TRBV28,NA,TRBJ1-5,NA
TGTGCCAGCAGTTTAGAGGGACAGGGGGTTGGTGGTGAGCAGTTCTTC,CASSLEGQGVGGEQFF,TRBV28,TRBD1,TRBJ2-1,NA
TGTGCCAGCAGCATTAGCGGGAGGACTATATACGAGCAGTACTTC,CASSISGRTIYEQYF,TRBV5-4,TRBD2,TRBJ2-7,NA
TGTGCCAGCAGTATTCGTCAAACCGGGACAGTCTTCGCTAATGAAAAACTGTTTTTT,CASSIRQTGTVFANEKLFF,TRBV27,TRBD1,TRBJ1-4,NA
TGCGCCAGCAGCCAAGATCTTCTGGGGACTAGCGGGATCCGCGGAGATACGCAGTATTTT,CASSQDLLGTSGIRGDTQYF,TRBV4-3,TRBD2,TRBJ2-3,NA
TGTGCCAGCAGCGTAGACAGGGGCTATGGCTACCCCTTC,CASSVDRGYGYPF,TRBV7-6,TRBD1,TRBJ1-2,NA
TGTGCCAGTAGGCCCACGACAGTGAACACTGAAGCTTTCTTT,CASRPTTVNTEAFF,TRBV19,NA,TRBJ1-1,NA
TGTGCCAGCAGGACAAGCGCGGGCAACTCCTACGAGCAGTACTTC,CASRTSAGNSYEQYF,TRBV6-5,NA,TRBJ2-7,NA
TGTGCCAGCTCACCAACGACAGGGGATCAGCCCCAGCATTTT,CASSPTTGDQPQHF,TRBV18,TRBD1,TRBJ1-5,NA
TGCGCCAGCAGCCAGGGACTAGCGGGAGCGCAGTACTTC,CASSQGLAGAQYF,TRBV4-3,TRBD2,TRBJ2-7,few
TGCGCCAGCAGCCAAGGGACTAGCGGGAGGCCGGGGGAGACCCAGTACTTC,CASSQGTSGRPGETQYF,TRBV4-1,TRBD2,TRBJ2-5,NA
TGTGCCAGCAGCTCGATAGCGGGAGGGCTCAATGGCAATGAGCAGTTCTTC,CASSSIAGGLNGNEQFF,TRBV5-4,TRBD2,TRBJ2-1,NA
TGTGCCAGCAGCCAGCGGGCAGGGAACACTGAAGCTTTCTTT,CASSQRAGNTEAFF,TRBV4-2,NA,TRBJ1-1,NA
TGTGCCAGCGGGGTAGCGGGAGCTCTTGGTGAGCAGTTCTTC,CASGVAGALGEQFF,TRBV28,TRBD2,TRBJ2-1,NA
TGTGCCAGCAGTTCGATGACAGGGGGGGTTTATAGCAATCAGCCCCAGCATTTT,CASSSMTGGVYSNQPQHF,TRBV28,TRBD1,TRBJ1-5,NA
TGTGCTAGTGGTTTGACGGGGTGGACTGAAGCTTTCTTT,CASGLTGWTEAFF,TRBV12-5,NA,TRBJ1-1,few
TGTGCCAGCAGGGTTAGCGGGAGGGCCTCTGGGGCCAACGTCCTGACTTTC,CASRVSGRASGANVLTF,TRBV2,TRBD2,TRBJ2-6,NA
TGTGCCAGCAGCGTAGAGGCGGCAGGGAAGGAAGAGACCCAGTACTTC,CASSVEAAGKEETQYF,TRBV9,NA,TRBJ2-5,NA
TGTGCCACCAGCAGACCTCAGGGGACACGGGTGAACACAGATACGCAGTATTTT,CATSRPQGTRVNTDTQYF,TRBV15,NA,TRBJ2-3,NA
TGTGCCAGCAGTGAATTACATCCCCGGGACACTGAAGCTTTCTTT,CASSELHPRDTEAFF,TRBV6-1,NA,TRBJ1-1,NA
TGTGCCAGCACCCAACAGGGGGGGCAGGGCCCTGGGGAAAAACTGTTTTTT,CASTQQGGQGPGEKLFF,TRBV7-8,TRBD1,TRBJ1-4,NA
TGTGCCAGCAGCTTAGTTGGACAGGGGCGGACCGGGGAGCTGTTTTTT,CASSLVGQGRTGELFF,TRBV7-6,TRBD1,TRBJ2-2,NA
TGTGCCAGCAGCCGCCGGTCCAACACTGAAGCTTTCTTT,CASSRRSNTEAFF,TRBV7-6,NA,TRBJ1-1,NA
TGTGCTAGTGGTTTGCCTACAGGGAAAACGGCTTCGTATGGCTACCCCTTC,CASGLPTGKTASYGYPF,TRBV12-5,NA,TRBJ1-2,NA
TGTGCCAGCAGCGTAGAGGGGTGGATAACTGGGGGCTACACCTTC,CASSVEGWITGGYTF,TRBV9,NA,TRBJ1-2,NA
TGTGCCAGCACCAGGACAGGTGACTATGGCTACACCTTC,CASTRTGDYGYTF,TRBV7-9,TRBD1,TRBJ1-2,NA
TGTGCCTGGAGTGTAGGGCTAGCGGGAGCCCCAGATACGCAGTATTTT,CAWSVGLAGAPDTQYF,TRBV30,TRBD2,TRBJ2-3,NA
TGTGCCTGGAGGCAACGAGGTGGCAATCAGCCCCAGCATTTT,CAWRQRGGNQPQHF,TRBV30,NA,TRBJ1-5,NA
TGTGCCAGCAGCCCATGGGGGGCAGACAGGGGCGGGTTGTACTTC,CASSPWGADRGGLYF,TRBV7-9,TRBD1,TRBJ2-4,once
TGTGCCAGCAGTGACGAGGGTTCTGGGGCCAACGTCCTGACTTTC,CASSDEGSGANVLTF,TRBV6-4,NA,TRBJ2-6,medium-sized
TGTGCCAGCAGCTTAGGAGCAGGGTACGAGGAAGAGACCCAGTACTTC,CASSLGAGYEEETQYF,TRBV13,NA,TRBJ2-5,NA
TGTGCCAGCAGCCAGCCTTCTATGAACACTGAAGCTTTCTTT,CASSQPSMNTEAFF,TRBV4-2,NA,TRBJ1-1,once
TGTGCCAGCAGCGTAGACGGGACACTACTCTACGAGCAGTACTTC,CASSVDGTLLYEQYF,TRBV9,NA,TRBJ2-7,NA
TGTGCCAGTAGTATAGGTCTGGGGGGATTGTCCATCGGCACAGATACGCAGTATTTT,CASSIGLGGLSIGTDTQYF,TRBV19,NA,TRBJ2-3,NA
TGTGCCAGCAGCCCCCCCCGGCGGGTCGCCTACGAGCAGTACTTC,CASSPPRRVAYEQYF,TRBV7-2,NA,TRBJ2-7,NA
TGCAGCGTTGAGGGACTAGCGGCGCCTATTAGCACAGATACGCAGTATTTT,CSVEGLAAPISTDTQYF,TRBV29-1,TRBD2,TRBJ2-3,NA
TGTGCCAGCAGCTTACTAGCGGGAGTGGCCGCAGATACGCAGTATTTT,CASSLLAGVAADTQYF,TRBV7-2,TRBD2,TRBJ2-3,NA
TGCGCCAGCAGCTTGCCGAGGCAGGGATCCTCCCAAGAGACCCAGTACTTC,CASSLPRQGSSQETQYF,TRBV5-1,NA,TRBJ2-5,NA
TGTGCCAGCAGCCCCCGACTAGCTGGGGATACGCAGTATTTT,CASSPRLAGDTQYF,TRBV9,TRBD2,TRBJ2-3,NA
TGTGCCAGCAGCTTAGCGGGACAGGGGGCTGGTGGCTACACCTTC,CASSLAGQGAGGYTF,TRBV7-9,TRBD1,TRBJ1-2,NA
TGTGCCAGCAGCCCTTGGTGGGCGGGGAAGTCCTACGAGCAGTACTTC,CASSPWWAGKSYEQYF,TRBV14,NA,TRBJ2-7,NA
TGTGCCAGCAGCCAGTCGGGACTAGCGGGAGTCGGAGATACGCAGTATTTT,CASSQSGLAGVGDTQYF,TRBV4-2,TRBD2,TRBJ2-3,few
TGTGCCAGCAGCCGCTTCCAAGGGACAGGGCAGGACTATGGCTACACCTTC,CASSRFQGTGQDYGYTF,TRBV9,TRBD1,TRBJ1-2,NA
TGTGCCAGCAGCTTAGCGGGGACAACTAACTATGGCTACACCTTC,CASSLAGTTNYGYTF,TRBV7-2,NA,TRBJ1-2,NA
TGTGCCAGCACCTCAGTAGGGATAGCGGGAGGGGGGCAGTACTTC,CASTSVGIAGGGQYF,TRBV7-2,TRBD2,TRBJ2-7,NA